These T cell receptor beta chains were read from a single sample in a study of shared clonotypes between healthy human individuals. Method: immunoSEQ multiplex PCR; TCRdb's copy keeps in-frame clones and lacks some. The table includes about 1.5 million clones, around 98% detected once. The sample consisted of naive CD4+ T cells sorted from blood. These receptors were collected from a man under 40 in good health. The CDR3 runs from the conserved cysteine through the conserved F or W. Fields, in order: J gene, D gene, V gene, clone size, CDR3 DNA, CDR3 protein. A D gene is named only where the DNA matches it firmly. The listing skips clone size in some rows; elsewhere it reads once, few, many or a size class.

J: TRBJ1-2; D: .; V: TRBV28; size: once; DNA: TGTGCCAGCGGACGTTGGGACTATGGCTACACCTTC; CDR3: CASGRWDYGYTF
J: TRBJ2-7; D: .; V: TRBV6-5; size: .; DNA: TGTGCCAGCAGAGACTTGAGCTCCTACGAGCAGTACTTC; CDR3: CASRDLSSYEQYF
J: TRBJ2-7; D: .; V: TRBV5-6; size: .; DNA: TGTGCCAGCAGCTTGCAACAGGGAAGGCGAGAGCAGTACTTC; CDR3: CASSLQQGRREQYF
J: TRBJ1-2; D: .; V: TRBV11-3; size: .; DNA: TGTGCCAGCAGCCAGTCGGGGGGATATGGCTACACCTTC; CDR3: CASSQSGGYGYTF
J: TRBJ2-2; D: .; V: TRBV25-1; size: .; DNA: TGTGCCAGCAGTGAACCCCGTTTGTCCGGGGAGCTGTTTTTT; CDR3: CASSEPRLSGELFF
J: TRBJ2-7; D: .; V: TRBV6-1; size: .; DNA: TGTGCCAGCAGTCACTACGAGCAGTACTTC; CDR3: CASSHYEQYF
J: TRBJ1-2; D: .; V: TRBV29-1; size: once; DNA: TGCAGCCGCCGGGGAGGCTACACCTTC; CDR3: CSRRGGYTF
J: TRBJ1-5; D: .; V: TRBV2; size: .; DNA: TGTGCCAGCAGCCGGGGCAGAGGCAATCAGCCCCAGCATTTT; CDR3: CASSRGRGNQPQHF
J: TRBJ2-1; D: .; V: TRBV5-1; size: .; DNA: TGCGCCAGCAGCTTGGGGCAGGGGGGCCCCTACAATGAGCAGTTCTTC; CDR3: CASSLGQGGPYNEQFF
J: TRBJ1-2; D: TRBD1; V: TRBV18; size: .; DNA: TGTGCCAGCTCACCAGACAGGGAATACAACTATGGCTACACCTTC; CDR3: CASSPDREYNYGYTF
J: TRBJ2-3; D: .; V: TRBV7-2; size: .; DNA: TGTGCCAGCGGTGGGGTGTGGGATACGCAGTATTTT; CDR3: CASGGVWDTQYF
J: TRBJ2-7; D: .; V: TRBV10-3; size: .; DNA: TGTGCCATCAGTGAGCCGGCAGGGGATTCCTACGAGCAGTACTTC; CDR3: CAISEPAGDSYEQYF
J: TRBJ1-4; D: TRBD1; V: TRBV5-4; size: .; DNA: TGTGCCAGCAGCCATGCTGACAGGGGGGATGAAAAACTGTTTTTT; CDR3: CASSHADRGDEKLFF
J: TRBJ2-3; D: TRBD1; V: TRBV7-9; size: .; DNA: TGTGCCAGCAGACTAACAGGGGGTGGAATGGATACGCAGTATTTT; CDR3: CASRLTGGGMDTQYF
J: TRBJ2-7; D: .; V: TRBV5-1; size: once; DNA: TGCGCCAGCAGCTTGGAGGGCCCATCCTACGAGCAGTACTTC; CDR3: CASSLEGPSYEQYF
J: TRBJ2-2; D: .; V: TRBV11-2; size: .; DNA: TGTGCCAGCAACTCGTTGGGGACTCAAAACACCGGGGAGCTGTTTTTT; CDR3: CASNSLGTQNTGELFF
J: TRBJ1-4; D: TRBD1; V: TRBV4-1; size: .; DNA: TGCGCCAGCAGCACCCTGACAGGGTCTGGTGAAAAACTGTTTTTT; CDR3: CASSTLTGSGEKLFF
J: TRBJ2-3; D: TRBD2; V: TRBV4-3; size: .; DNA: TGCGCCAGCAGCCACCATGGGGGGAGCGGGAGTTTGTGGGGCACAGATACGCAGTATTTT; CDR3: CASSHHGGSGSLWGTDTQYF
J: TRBJ1-2; D: .; V: TRBV19; size: .; DNA: TGTGCCAGTAGTATCGACGGAAATTATGGCTACACCTTC; CDR3: CASSIDGNYGYTF
J: TRBJ2-1; D: TRBD1; V: TRBV2; size: .; DNA: TGTGCCAGCAGTCAGACAGGGGGCGAAGAGCAGTTCTTC; CDR3: CASSQTGGEEQFF
J: TRBJ2-3; D: .; V: TRBV6-1; size: .; DNA: TGTGCCAGCACCCCTTGGGGGAGCACAGATACGCAGTATTTT; CDR3: CASTPWGSTDTQYF
J: TRBJ2-3; D: .; V: TRBV6-4; size: .; DNA: TGTGCCAGCAGGGAGTCCGCTAGCACAGATACGCAGTATTTT; CDR3: CASRESASTDTQYF
J: TRBJ1-1; D: .; V: TRBV7-2; size: .; DNA: TGTGCCAGCAGCTTCTTCTCCAGGAATGGCTTGGCTGAAGCTTTCTTT; CDR3: CASSFFSRNGLAEAFF
J: TRBJ2-3; D: .; V: TRBV5-4; size: once; DNA: TGTGCCAGCAGCTTGGAGCGGAGCACGGGAGTGGTAGATACGCAGTATTTT; CDR3: CASSLERSTGVVDTQYF
J: TRBJ2-1; D: .; V: TRBV6-1; size: .; DNA: TGTGCCAGCAGTGAAGCAGGGGCTAGCTTTGAGCAGTTCTTC; CDR3: CASSEAGASFEQFF
J: TRBJ2-5; D: .; V: TRBV7-8; size: .; DNA: TGTGCCAGCATCGACGGGGGGACCCAGTACTTC; CDR3: CASIDGGTQYF
J: TRBJ2-1; D: .; V: TRBV29-1; size: .; DNA: TGCAGCCCTTTGGAGCAGTTCTTC; CDR3: CSPLEQFF
J: TRBJ2-2; D: .; V: TRBV6-1; size: .; DNA: TGTGCCAGCAGTGATGATATACCCGGGGAGCTGTTTTTT; CDR3: CASSDDIPGELFF
J: TRBJ1-2; D: TRBD1; V: TRBV19; size: once; DNA: TGTGCCAGTAGTATGATCCCGGGACAGATCTATGGCTACACCTTC; CDR3: CASSMIPGQIYGYTF
J: TRBJ2-3; D: .; V: TRBV19; size: .; DNA: TGTGCCAGTAAGGAGTGGATTAGCACAGATACGCAGTATTTT; CDR3: CASKEWISTDTQYF
J: TRBJ2-1; D: TRBD1; V: TRBV6-5; size: .; DNA: TGTGCCAGCAGTTACAGGGGGCCGAACAATGAGCAGTTCTTC; CDR3: CASSYRGPNNEQFF
J: TRBJ1-2; D: .; V: TRBV29-1; size: .; DNA: TGCAGCGTTGGGGACGTCTATGGCTACACCTTC; CDR3: CSVGDVYGYTF
J: TRBJ1-5; D: .; V: TRBV29-1; size: .; DNA: TGCAGCGTTCGGAACAGGGTCGATCAGCCCCAGCATTTT; CDR3: CSVRNRVDQPQHF
J: TRBJ1-2; D: TRBD1; V: TRBV29-1; size: .; DNA: TGCAGCGTCAGCCTTTCCGACAGGGCGGTGGGCTACACCTTC; CDR3: CSVSLSDRAVGYTF
J: TRBJ2-7; D: .; V: TRBV19; size: once; DNA: TGTGCCAGTAGTATAGGAGGGCCCTCCTACGAGCAGTACTTC; CDR3: CASSIGGPSYEQYF
J: TRBJ2-1; D: TRBD1; V: TRBV9; size: .; DNA: TGTGCCAGCAGCGAGACAGGGGGCTCGTACAATGAGCAGTTCTTC; CDR3: CASSETGGSYNEQFF
J: TRBJ2-1; D: TRBD2; V: TRBV23-1; size: .; DNA: TGCGCCAGCCTTCGACTAGCGGGCTCCTACAATGAGCAGTTCTTC; CDR3: CASLRLAGSYNEQFF
J: TRBJ2-7; D: TRBD1; V: TRBV11-1; size: .; DNA: TGTGCCAGCAGCTCACGGGACAGGGTCTACGAGCAGTACTTC; CDR3: CASSSRDRVYEQYF
J: TRBJ2-3; D: .; V: TRBV5-1; size: .; DNA: TGCGCCAGCAGCGGGGGGGCCACAGATACGCAGTATTTT; CDR3: CASSGGATDTQYF
J: TRBJ2-1; D: .; V: TRBV5-4; size: .; DNA: TGTGCCAGCAGCTTGTTATCAGGGGGGTCCAATGAGCAGTTCTTC; CDR3: CASSLLSGGSNEQFF
J: TRBJ2-1; D: .; V: TRBV5-8; size: .; DNA: TGTGCCAGCAGCTTACGCCGGGACTTCCCTGAGCAGTTCTTC; CDR3: CASSLRRDFPEQFF
J: TRBJ1-2; D: TRBD1; V: TRBV18; size: .; DNA: TGTGCCAGCTCACTCACCGACAGGGAAGGCGGCTACACCTTC; CDR3: CASSLTDREGGYTF
J: TRBJ2-2; D: TRBD2; V: TRBV9; size: .; DNA: TGTGCCAGCAGCGTACTGTCGGGGGGTTCAGCCGGGGAGCTGTTTTTT; CDR3: CASSVLSGGSAGELFF